This T cell receptor beta chain was found in a study of T cells after yellow fever vaccination. Overall study: Those fractions that held only low numbers of cells were prepared using the SMART-Seq v4 Ultra Low Input RNA kit.

In the case of this clonotype: No antigen is known for it.

Germline V gives CDR1 SGHVS, CDR2 FQNEAQ. The CDR3 consists of 19 residues. The junction had 18 bases not matched to a gene; V was cut back by 8 bases and J by 1 base. Each CDR3 protein gets one entry after TCRdb re-called the 5' RACE reads with MiXCR. The repertoire includes a few hundred thousand distinct CDR3 sequences, under 15% of them detected once, and approximately 0.49% sits in the top ten. Study-wide findings and caveats: Peaking faster, on day 5 versus 15, the secondary response was nonetheless weaker. Clones from primary vaccination mostly reappeared after the booster (approximately 95% CD4, less than 90% CD8). FACS-sorted repertoires might harbor abundant contaminating clonotypes from the bulk population.

The rearrangement uses TRBV7-8 and TRBJ2-1; 9 bases match TRBD2. Sequencing was performed on CD4+ T cells sorted from PBMCs, taken 45 days after the yellow fever booster vaccination. The origin of this receptor is a man aged 30 to 39 who received the YFV17D yellow fever vaccine. The DNA for the CDR3 is TGTGCCAGCCGCTCTATTACCTCGATAAGCGGGAGGTCCTACAATGAGCAGTTCTTC. It yields the protein CASRSITSISGRSYNEQFF.